This section outlines one TCR beta chain sequence together with its context. The data stem from a study of blood T cell repertoires in COVID-19. Turning to the study itself: Donors in the United States, Italy and Spain gave samples during acute or convalescent COVID-19. Sample material is recorded as cDNA or gDNA derived from T cells, B-cell-depleted T cells, or PBMCs.

Germline V gene data show CDR1 as SGHDT and CDR2 as YYEEEE. The CDR3 contains 15 residues. V shed 4 bases and J shed 5 bases, with 16 bases lying between them. Enrolled during active infection, Seattle patients were then followed longitudinally. In the source study's methods: Reference gene primer amplification gave estimated nucleated cell counts. Here immunoSEQ multiplex PCR was the method, and the copy in TCRdb shows in-frame clones only, minus some. V, J and clone size derive from that table, while D and trimming were established from the DNA sequence. Among some 80,000 clones listed, approximately 91% were seen once.

The specimen sequenced was peripheral blood. The TCR sequence derives from a man in his fifties or sixties with COVID-19, enrolled during active disease. The V gene is TRBV5-6, the J gene TRBJ1-5, with D possibly TRBD1 on 5 matching bases. For the CDR3, the DNA is TGTGCCAGCAGCGCGAGCGGGACCCCTTATCAGCCCCAGCATTTT. Translation gives CASSASGTPYQPQHF.